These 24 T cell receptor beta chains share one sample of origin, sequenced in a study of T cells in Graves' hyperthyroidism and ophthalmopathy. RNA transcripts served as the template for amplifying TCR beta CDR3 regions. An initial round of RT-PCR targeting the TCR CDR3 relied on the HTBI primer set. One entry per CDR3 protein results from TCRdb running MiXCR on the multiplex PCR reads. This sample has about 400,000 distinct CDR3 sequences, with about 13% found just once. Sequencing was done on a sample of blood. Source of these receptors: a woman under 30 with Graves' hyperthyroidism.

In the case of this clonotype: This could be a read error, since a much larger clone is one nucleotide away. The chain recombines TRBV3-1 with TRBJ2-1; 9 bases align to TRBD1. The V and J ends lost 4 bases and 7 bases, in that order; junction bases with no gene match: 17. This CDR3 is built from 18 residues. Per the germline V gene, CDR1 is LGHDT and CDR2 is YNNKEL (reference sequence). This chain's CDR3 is CASSPILVQGALRNEQFF. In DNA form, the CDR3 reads TGTGCCAGCAGCCCGATACTTGTACAGGGGGCCCTGAGGAATGAGCAGTTCTTC.

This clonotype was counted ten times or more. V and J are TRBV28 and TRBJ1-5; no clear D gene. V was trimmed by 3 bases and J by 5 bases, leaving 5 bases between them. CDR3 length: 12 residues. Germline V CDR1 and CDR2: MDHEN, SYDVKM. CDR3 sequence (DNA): TGTGCCAGCAGTTTGGAAGATCAGCCCCAGCATTTT. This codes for CASSLEDQPQHF. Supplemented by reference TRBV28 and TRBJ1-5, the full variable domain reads DVKVTQSSRYLVKRTGEKVFLECVQDMDHENMFWYRQDPGLGLRLIYFSYDVKMKEKGDIPEGYSVSREKKERFSLILESASTNQTSMYLCASSLEDQPQHFGDGTRLSIL.

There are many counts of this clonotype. The CDR3 DNA reads TGTGCCAGCAGCTTGGGCATCAGGGTTCTTGTCGGGACAGATACGCAGTATTTT. It codes for CASSLGIRVLVGTDTQYF. The chain joins TRBV7-6 to TRBJ2-3; D is perhaps TRBD1 (5 bases). The germline V gene has CDR1 SGHVS and CDR2 FNYEAQ. Trimming shortened V by 3 bases and J by 3 bases, and 22 bases separated the two germline ends. The CDR3 consists of 18 residues.

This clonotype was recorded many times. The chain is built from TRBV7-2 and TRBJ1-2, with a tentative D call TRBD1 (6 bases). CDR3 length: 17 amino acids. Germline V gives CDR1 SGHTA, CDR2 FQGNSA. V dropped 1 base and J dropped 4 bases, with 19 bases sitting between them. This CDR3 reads CASSLGGAGARFYGYTF. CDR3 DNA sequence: TGTGCCAGCAGCTTAGGTGGAGCGGGGGCGCGGTTCTATGGCTACACCTTC.

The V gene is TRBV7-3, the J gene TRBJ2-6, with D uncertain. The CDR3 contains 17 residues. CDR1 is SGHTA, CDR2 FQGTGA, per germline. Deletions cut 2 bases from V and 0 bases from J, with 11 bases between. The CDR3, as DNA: TGTGCCAGCAGCTTAGGCTCTAGTCTCTCTGGGGCCAACGTCCTGACTTTC. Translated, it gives CASSLGSSLSGANVLTF. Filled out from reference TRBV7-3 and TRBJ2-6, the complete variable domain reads GAGVSQTPSNKVTEKGKYVELRCDPISGHTALYWYRQSLGQGPEFLIYFQGTGAADDSGLPNDRFFAVRPEGSVSTLKIQRTERGDSAVYLCASSLGSSLSGANVLTFGAGSRLTVL.

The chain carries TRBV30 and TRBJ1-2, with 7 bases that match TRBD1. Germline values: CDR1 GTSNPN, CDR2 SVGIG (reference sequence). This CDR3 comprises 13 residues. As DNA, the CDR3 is TGTGCTCGGGAGGGGGCGACCTCCTATGGCTACACCTTC. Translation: CAREGATSYGYTF.

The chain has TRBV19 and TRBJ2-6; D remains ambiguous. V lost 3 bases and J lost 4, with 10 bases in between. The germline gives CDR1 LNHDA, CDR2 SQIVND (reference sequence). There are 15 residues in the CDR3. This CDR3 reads CASSITVYGANVLTF. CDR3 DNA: TGTGCCAGTAGTATTACAGTGTACGGGGCCAACGTCCTGACTTTC.

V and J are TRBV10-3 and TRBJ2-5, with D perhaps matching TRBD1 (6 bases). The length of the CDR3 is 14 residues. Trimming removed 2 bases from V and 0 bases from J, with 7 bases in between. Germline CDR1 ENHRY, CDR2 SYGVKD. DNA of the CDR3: TGTGCCATCAGTGAGGGACAGTACCAAGAGACCCAGTACTTC. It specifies CAISEGQYQETQYF.

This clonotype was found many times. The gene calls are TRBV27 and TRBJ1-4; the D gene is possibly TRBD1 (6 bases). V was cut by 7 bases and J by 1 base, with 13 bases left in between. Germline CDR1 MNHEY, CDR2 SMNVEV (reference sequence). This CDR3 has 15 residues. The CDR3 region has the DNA TGTGCCAGCACCAGAACACAGGGAACTAATGAAAAACTGTTTTTT. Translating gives CASTRTQGTNEKLFF.

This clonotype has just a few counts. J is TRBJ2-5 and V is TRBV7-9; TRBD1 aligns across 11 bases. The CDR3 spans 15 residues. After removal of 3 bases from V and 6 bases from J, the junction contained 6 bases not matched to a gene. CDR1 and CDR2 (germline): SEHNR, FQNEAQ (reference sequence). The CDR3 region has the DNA TGTGCCAGCAGCTTCGGACAGGGGGCGAGGAAGACCCAGTACTTC. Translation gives CASSFGQGARKTQYF.

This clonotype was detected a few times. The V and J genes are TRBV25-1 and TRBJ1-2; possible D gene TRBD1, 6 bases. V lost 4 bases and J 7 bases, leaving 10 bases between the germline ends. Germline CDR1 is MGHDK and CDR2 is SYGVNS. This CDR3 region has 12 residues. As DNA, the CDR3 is TGTGCCAGCAGTGGCCAGACAGGTGGCTACACCTTC. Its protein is CASSGQTGGYTF.

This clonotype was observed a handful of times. CDR3 bases: TGCAGTGCTAGGACTAGCGGGAATCTTTACAATGAGCAGTTCTTC. This translates into CSARTSGNLYNEQFF. The rearrangement links TRBV20-1 to TRBJ2-1; 11 positions agree with TRBD2. CDR1 is DFQATT, CDR2 SNEGSKA, per germline (reference sequence). J lost 4 bases, V lost 3 bases, and 5 bases had no gene match. This CDR3 spans 15 amino acids.

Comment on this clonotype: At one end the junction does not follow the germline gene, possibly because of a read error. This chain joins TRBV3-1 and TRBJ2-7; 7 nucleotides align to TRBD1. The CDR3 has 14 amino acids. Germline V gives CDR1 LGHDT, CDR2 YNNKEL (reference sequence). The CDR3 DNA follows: TGTGCCAGCAGCCTGGGACAGAGCCTAAAAGAGCAGCACTTC. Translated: CASSLGQSLKEQHF.

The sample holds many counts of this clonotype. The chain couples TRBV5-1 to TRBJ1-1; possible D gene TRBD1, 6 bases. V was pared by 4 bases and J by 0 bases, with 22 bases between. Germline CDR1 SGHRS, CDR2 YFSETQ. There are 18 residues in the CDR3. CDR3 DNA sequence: TGCGCCAGCAGCCCGGGACGGCAGGGGACCCTCATGAACACTGAAGCTTTCTTT. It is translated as CASSPGRQGTLMNTEAFF.

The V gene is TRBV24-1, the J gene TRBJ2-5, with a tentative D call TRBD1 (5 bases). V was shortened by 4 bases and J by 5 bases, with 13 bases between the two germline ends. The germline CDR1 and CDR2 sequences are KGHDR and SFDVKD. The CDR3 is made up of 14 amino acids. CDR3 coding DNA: TGTGCCACCAGTGAGAGCAGGGTGGAGGAGACCCAGTACTTC. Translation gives CATSESRVEETQYF.

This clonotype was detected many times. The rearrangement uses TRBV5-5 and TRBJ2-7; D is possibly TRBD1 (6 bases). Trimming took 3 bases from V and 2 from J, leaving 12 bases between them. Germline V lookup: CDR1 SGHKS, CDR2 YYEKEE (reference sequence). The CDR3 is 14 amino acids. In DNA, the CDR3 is TGTGCCAGCAGCTACCTGACAGGTACCTACGAGCAGTACTTC. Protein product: CASSYLTGTYEQYF.

As DNA, the CDR3 is TGCAGTGCCCGACTAGCGGGAGTAGAGACCCAGTACTTC. Residues: CSARLAGVETQYF. The rearrangement links TRBV20-1 to TRBJ2-5, with TRBD2 matching over 12 bases. V dropped 6 bases and J dropped 4; count of bases not matched to a gene: 3. This CDR3 region has 13 residues. Germline assignment: CDR1 DFQATT and CDR2 SNEGSKA (reference sequence).

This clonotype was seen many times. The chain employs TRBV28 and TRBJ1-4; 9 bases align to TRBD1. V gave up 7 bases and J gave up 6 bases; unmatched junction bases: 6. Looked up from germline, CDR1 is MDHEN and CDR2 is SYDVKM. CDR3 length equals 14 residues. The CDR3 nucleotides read TGTGCCAGCACCTCGGGACAGGGTTATGAAAAACTGTTTTTT. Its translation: CASTSGQGYEKLFF.

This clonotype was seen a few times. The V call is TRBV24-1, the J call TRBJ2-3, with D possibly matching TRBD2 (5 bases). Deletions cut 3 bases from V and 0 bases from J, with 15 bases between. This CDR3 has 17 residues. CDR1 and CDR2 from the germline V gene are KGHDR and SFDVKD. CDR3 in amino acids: CATSDPTRETSTDTQYF. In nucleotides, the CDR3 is TGTGCCACCAGTGATCCAACTAGAGAAACTAGCACAGATACGCAGTATTTT.

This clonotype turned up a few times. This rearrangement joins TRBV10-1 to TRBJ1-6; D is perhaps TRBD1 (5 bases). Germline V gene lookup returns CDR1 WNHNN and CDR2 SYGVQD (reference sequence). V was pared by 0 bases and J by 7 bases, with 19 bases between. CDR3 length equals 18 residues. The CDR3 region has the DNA TGCGCCAGCAGTGAGTCGTTTAAGGCAGGGTCTTCGAATTCACCCCTCCACTTT. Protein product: CASSESFKAGSSNSPLHF.

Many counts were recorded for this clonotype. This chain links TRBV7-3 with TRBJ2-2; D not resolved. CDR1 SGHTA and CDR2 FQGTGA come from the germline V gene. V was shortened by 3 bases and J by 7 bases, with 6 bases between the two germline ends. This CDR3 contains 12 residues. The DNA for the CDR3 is TGTGCCAGCAGCTTCCCGGGCGGGGAGCTGTTTTTT. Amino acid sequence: CASSFPGGELFF. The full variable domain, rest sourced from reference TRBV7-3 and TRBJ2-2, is GAGVSQTPSNKVTEKGKYVELRCDPISGHTALYWYRQSLGQGPEFLIYFQGTGAADDSGLPNDRFFAVRPEGSVSTLKIQRTERGDSAVYLCASSFPGGELFFGEGSRLTVL.

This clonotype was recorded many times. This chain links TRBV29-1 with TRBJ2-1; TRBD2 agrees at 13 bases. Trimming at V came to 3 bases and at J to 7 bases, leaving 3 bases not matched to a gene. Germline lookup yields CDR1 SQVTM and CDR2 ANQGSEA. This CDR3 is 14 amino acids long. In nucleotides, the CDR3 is TGCAGCGTTGAGTCGGGACTAGCGGGAAATGAGCAGTTCTTC. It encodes CSVESGLAGNEQFF.

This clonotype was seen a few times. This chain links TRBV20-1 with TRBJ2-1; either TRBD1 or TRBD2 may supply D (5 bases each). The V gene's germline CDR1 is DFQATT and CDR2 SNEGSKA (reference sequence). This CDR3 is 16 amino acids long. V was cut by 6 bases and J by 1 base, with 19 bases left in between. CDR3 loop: CSAKGDTGHSYNEQFF. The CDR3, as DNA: TGCAGTGCAAAGGGAGATACAGGCCATTCCTACAATGAGCAGTTCTTC.

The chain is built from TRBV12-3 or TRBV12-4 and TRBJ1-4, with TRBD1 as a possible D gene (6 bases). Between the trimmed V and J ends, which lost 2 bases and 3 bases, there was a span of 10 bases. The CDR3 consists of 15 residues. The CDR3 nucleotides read TGTGCCAGCAGTTTATCAGGGGCGGCTAATGAAAAACTGTTTTTT. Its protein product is CASSLSGAANEKLFF.